The source of this TCR beta chain is a study of shared clonotypes between healthy human individuals. Study-wide points: Across subsets, estimated richness was generally greater for naive than for memory populations.

TCRdb's copy holds only in-frame clones and misses some; the assay was immunoSEQ multiplex PCR. In the table there are approximately 340,000 clones, around 67% of which are singletons. Worth noting for this clone: As yet, its antigen is unknown.

In the CD4+ fraction, cells were divided into CD45RA+ naive and CD45RA-negative memory subsets. Sequences were obtained from memory CD4+ T cells sorted from blood. Noted subset: CD45RA-negative fraction. The TCR comes from a young man in good health.

CDR3 sequence reads: CASSQGQGTDGYTF. CDR3 bases: TGCGCCAGCAGCCAAGGACAGGGGACGGATGGCTACACCTTC. This chain links TRBV4-3 with TRBJ1-2, with TRBD1 identical over 8 bases. This CDR3 spans 14 amino acids. After removal of 1 base from V and 6 bases from J, the junction contained 4 bases not matched to a gene. Germline CDR1 reads LGHNA; CDR2 reads YSLEER.